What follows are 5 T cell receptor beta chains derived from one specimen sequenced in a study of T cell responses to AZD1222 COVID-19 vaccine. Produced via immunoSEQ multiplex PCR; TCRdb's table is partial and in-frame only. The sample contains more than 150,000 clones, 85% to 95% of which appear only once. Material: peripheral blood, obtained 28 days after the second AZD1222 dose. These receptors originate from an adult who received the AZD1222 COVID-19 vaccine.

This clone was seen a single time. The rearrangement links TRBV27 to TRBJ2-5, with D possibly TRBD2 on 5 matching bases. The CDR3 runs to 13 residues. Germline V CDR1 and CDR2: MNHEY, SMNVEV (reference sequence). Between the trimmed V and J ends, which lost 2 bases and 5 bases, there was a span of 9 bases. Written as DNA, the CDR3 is TGTGCCAGCAGTTTAGAGAGGGCCGAGACCCAGTACTTC. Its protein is CASSLERAETQYF.

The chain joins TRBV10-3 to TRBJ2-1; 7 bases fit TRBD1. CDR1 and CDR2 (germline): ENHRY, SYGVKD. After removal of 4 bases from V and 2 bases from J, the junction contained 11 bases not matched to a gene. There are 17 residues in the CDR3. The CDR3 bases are TGTGCCATCAGTGGACAGGGCGAACACAGGCCCTACAATGAGCAGTTCTTC. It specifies CAISGQGEHRPYNEQFF.

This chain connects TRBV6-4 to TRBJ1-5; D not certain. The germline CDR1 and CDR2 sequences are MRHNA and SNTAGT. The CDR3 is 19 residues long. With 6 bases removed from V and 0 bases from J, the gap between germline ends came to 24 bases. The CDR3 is CASSISEERNQTSNQPQHF. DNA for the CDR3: TGTGCCAGCAGCATCAGTGAGGAGCGAAATCAAACTAGCAATCAGCCCCAGCATTTT.

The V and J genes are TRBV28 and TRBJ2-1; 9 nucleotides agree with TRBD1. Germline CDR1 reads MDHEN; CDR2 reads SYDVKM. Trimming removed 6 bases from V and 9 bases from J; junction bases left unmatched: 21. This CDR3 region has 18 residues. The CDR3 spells CASSPRGQGTPAGGEQFF. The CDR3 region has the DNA TGTGCCAGCAGCCCACGCGGACAGGGGACCCCGGCTGGGGGTGAGCAGTTCTTC.

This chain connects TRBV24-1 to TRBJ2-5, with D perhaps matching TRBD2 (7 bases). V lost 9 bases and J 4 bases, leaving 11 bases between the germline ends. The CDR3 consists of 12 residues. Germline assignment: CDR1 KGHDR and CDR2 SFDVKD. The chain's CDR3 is CATSRGGETQYF. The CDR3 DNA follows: TGTGCCACCTCTAGGGGGGGAGAGACCCAGTACTTC.